This T cell receptor beta chain was recovered during a study of OX40 agonist ivuxolimab in advanced cancers. This CDR3 region has 14 residues. Germline V lookup: CDR1 SGHTA, CDR2 FQGNSA. Trimming removed 3 bases from V and 9 bases from J; junction bases left unmatched: 10. Generated by immunoSEQ multiplex PCR, the TCRdb table keeps only in-frame clones and is missing some. The sample lists tens of thousands of clones; about 94% were seen once. Enrollment shut out patients with autoimmune disease history or systemic immunosuppression. The chain employs TRBV7-2 and TRBJ2-5; 7 bases are a match to TRBD1. This sample comprised CD4+ or CD8+ T cells sorted from blood, obtained in a trial of the OX40 agonist ivuxolimab. The TCR sequence derives from an adult with an advanced solid tumor such as melanoma, head and neck, liver or kidney cancer. The chain's CDR3 is CASSFWDTQGAQYF. As DNA, the CDR3 is TGTGCCAGCAGCTTTTGGGACACTCAGGGGGCCCAGTACTTC. The full variable domain, with the rest looked up from reference TRBV7-2 and TRBJ2-5, is GAGVSQSPSNKVTEKGKDVELRCDPISGHTALYWYRQSLGQGLEFLIYFQGNSAPDKSGLPSDRFSAERTGGSVSTLTIQRTQQEDSAVYLCASSFWDTQGAQYFGPGTRLLVL.